What follows describes a single T cell receptor (beta chain). The authors ran a second PCR of about 6 to 11 cycles using a sample-barcoded 5' primer and a J-beta primer mix. TCRdb re-called the 5' RACE reads with MiXCR, one entry per CDR3 protein. The sample records some 320,000 distinct CDR3 sequences, around 30% being singletons. Germline assignment: CDR1 DFQATT and CDR2 SNEGSKA (reference sequence). The CDR3 runs 15 residues. Trimming cost V 6 bases and J 1 base; bases outside gene matches: 10. The data were obtained in a study of blood T cells in healthy people across ages. The sequence derives from a woman between 65 and 79 years old in good health. This sequence joins TRBV20-1 and TRBJ2-3, with 7 bases aligning to TRBD1. The sample was blood. The CDR3: CSAIRGRGGTDTQYF. CDR3 DNA sequence: TGCAGTGCCATTAGGGGGCGAGGGGGCACAGATACGCAGTATTTT.